What follows is one TCR beta chain and its context. This sample stems from a study of blood T cell repertoires in COVID-19. Repertoires were generated with immunoSEQ multiplex PCR, while TCRdb's copy carries only in-frame clones and drops some. The sample records around 200,000 clones, roughly four fifths being singletons. The trim removed 12 bases at V and 4 bases at J, leaving 17 bases unmatched. The germline V gene encodes CDR1 KGHDR and CDR2 SFDVKD. This CDR3 comprises 17 residues. Sequencing was carried out using peripheral blood. The receptor's source is a man aged 50 to 60 who had recovered from COVID-19. The chain couples TRBV24-1 to TRBJ2-2; 9 positions match TRBD2. This CDR3 reads CAARFSGLAGITGELFF. The CDR3 DNA is TGTGCCGCACGGTTCTCTGGTCTAGCGGGAATCACCGGGGAGCTGTTTTTT.